This T cell receptor beta chain is from a study of blood T cell repertoires in COVID-19. Across the study: Acute-phase and convalescent COVID-19 samples originated in the United States, Italy and Spain. T cells, B-cell-depleted T cells, or PBMCs supplied cDNA or gDNA.

Comment on this clone: The junction departs from germline at one end; a sequencing error may be responsible. The same CDR3 also results from other DNA sequences found in this sample.

The CDR3 sequence is 13 residues long. Germline V gene sequence: CDR1 KGHSH, CDR2 LQKENI. Methods used by the authors: For nucleated cells, counts were estimated from reference gene primer amplification. Assay: immunoSEQ multiplex PCR; the TCRdb copy retains only in-frame clones and omits some. D and trimming come from the DNA, and the V and J calls and clone size come from that table. Of about 170,000 clones listed, about 85% are singletons. The receptor was isolated from a woman aged 80 or over in a cohort sampled during active or convalescent COVID-19. Material for sequencing was peripheral blood. The chain recombines TRBV18 with TRBJ1-2; TRBD1 matches at 7 bases. For the CDR3, the DNA is TGTGCCAGCTCGCCACAGGGGAACTATGGCTACACCTTC. It codes for CASSPQGNYGYTF. The complete variable domain, with remaining parts taken from reference TRBV18 and TRBJ1-2, reads NAGVMQNPRHLVRRRGQEARLRCSPMKGHSHVYWYRQLPEEGLKFMVYLQKENIIDESGMPKERFSAEFPKEGPSILRIQQVVRGDSAAYFCASSPQGNYGYTFGSGTRLTVV.